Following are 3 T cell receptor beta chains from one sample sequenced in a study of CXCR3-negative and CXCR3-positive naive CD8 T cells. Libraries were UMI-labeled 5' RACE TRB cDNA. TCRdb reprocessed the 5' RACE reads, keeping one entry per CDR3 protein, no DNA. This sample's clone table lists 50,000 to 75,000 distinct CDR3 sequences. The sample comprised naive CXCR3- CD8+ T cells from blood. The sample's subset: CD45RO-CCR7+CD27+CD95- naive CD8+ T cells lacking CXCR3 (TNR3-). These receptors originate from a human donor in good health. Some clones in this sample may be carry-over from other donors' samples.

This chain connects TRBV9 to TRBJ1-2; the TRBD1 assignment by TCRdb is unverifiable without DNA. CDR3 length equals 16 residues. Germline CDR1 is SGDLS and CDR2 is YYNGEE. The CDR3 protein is CASSPVPTGGFDAYTF.

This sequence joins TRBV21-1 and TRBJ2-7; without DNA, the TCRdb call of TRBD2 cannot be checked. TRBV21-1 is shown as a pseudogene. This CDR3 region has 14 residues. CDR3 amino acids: CASSNLPLPYEQYF.

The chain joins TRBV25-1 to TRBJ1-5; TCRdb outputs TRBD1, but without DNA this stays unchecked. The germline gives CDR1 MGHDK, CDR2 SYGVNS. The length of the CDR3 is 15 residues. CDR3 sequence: CASSGSGQPNLPQHF.